This T cell receptor beta chain was retrieved from a study of blood T cell repertoires in COVID-19. Study as a whole: Donors in the United States, Italy and Spain gave samples during acute or convalescent COVID-19. The cDNA or gDNA used as material had been derived from T cells, B-cell-depleted T cells, or PBMCs.

Worth noting for this clone: Mismatch with germline at one junction end may stem from a read error.

As originally analysed: Estimation of nucleated cell counts relied on the amplification of reference gene primers. Produced via immunoSEQ multiplex PCR; TCRdb's table is partial and in-frame only. That table gives V, J and clone size, and the DNA gave D and trimming. The sample has some 69,000 clones; about 84% are singletons. Sample: peripheral blood. The sequence was collected from a woman aged 55-70 years with acute or convalescent COVID-19.

CDR3 sequence (DNA): TGTGCCAGCATCCTTATGGGTACAGCTACGCAGTATTTT. Translating it yields CASILMGTATQYF. V and J are TRBV13 and TRBJ2-3; D not resolved. The CDR3 runs to 13 residues. The germline gives CDR1 PRHDT, CDR2 FYEKMQ (reference sequence).